These 20 T cell receptor beta chains were sequenced from one sample in a study of beta chain features in type 1 diabetes. The antigens of these receptors remain unknown. Overall study results and limits: Type 1 diabetes patients showed a moderate but significant shortening of TCRB CDR3s in all four CD4+ subsets.

TCRB transcripts that were expressed got sequenced, as all of the isolated RNA had been reverse transcribed. Here immunoSEQ multiplex PCR was the method, and the copy in TCRdb shows in-frame clones only, minus some. Counted here are approximately 250,000 clones, around 24% occurring once; the ten biggest clones make up more than 0.009%. The specimen sequenced was naive CD4+ T cells from blood. The receptors were sampled from a woman younger than 45 with type 1 diabetes.

The V call is TRBV6-6, the J call TRBJ2-1; weak D call: TRBD2 (5 bases). The V gene's germline CDR1 is MNHNY and CDR2 SVGAGI (reference sequence). The ends were cut back, 5 bases at V and 9 bases at J, with 23 bases in the middle. The CDR3 sequence is 16 residues long. This CDR3 reads CASSVFGLALNPEQFF. The CDR3 DNA sequence: TGTGCCAGCAGTGTATTTGGCCTAGCCCTGAACCCTGAGCAGTTCTTC.

The rearrangement uses TRBV29-1 and TRBJ1-2; D unresolved. The CDR3 consists of 13 residues. CDR1 SQVTM and CDR2 ANQGSEA come from the germline V gene. With 1 base removed from V and 4 bases from J, the gap between germline ends came to 10 bases. The CDR3 loop is CSVEAGRGYGYTF. The CDR3, as DNA: TGCAGCGTTGAAGCTGGGAGAGGCTATGGCTACACCTTC. Complete variable domain (other parts from reference TRBV29-1 and TRBJ1-2): SAVISQKPSRDICQRGTSLTIQCQVDSQVTMMFWYRQQPGQSLTLIATANQGSEATYESGFVIDKFPISRPNLTFSTLTVSNMSPEDSSIYLCSVEAGRGYGYTFGSGTRLTVV.

V is TRBV10-3 and J is TRBJ2-3; 7 nucleotides match TRBD1. J was trimmed by 0 bases and V by 6 bases; bases with no gene match: 9. Germline assignment: CDR1 ENHRY and CDR2 SYGVKD. The CDR3 has 16 residues. The CDR3 sequence: CAIRTTRQGSTDTQYF. CDR3 DNA: TGTGCCATCAGAACCACCCGACAGGGAAGCACAGATACGCAGTATTTT.

This chain uses TRBV25-1 with TRBJ2-7, with D tentatively TRBD2 (6 bases). Germline V lookup: CDR1 MGHDK, CDR2 SYGVNS. V dropped 8 bases and J dropped 2 bases, with 16 bases sitting between them. The CDR3 runs 14 residues. The CDR3 loop reads CASRGLDSAYEQYF. For the CDR3, the DNA is TGTGCCAGCCGGGGACTGGACTCAGCCTACGAGCAGTACTTC.

The gene calls are TRBV9 and TRBJ2-7; 9 positions match TRBD1. CDR3 length: 15 residues. V trimming: 0 bases; J trimming: 4 bases; junction bases outside the gene matches: 5. CDR1 is SGDLS and CDR2 is YYNGEE in the germline V gene. This CDR3 reads CASSVGQGDQYEQYF. The CDR3 DNA reads TGTGCCAGCAGCGTAGGACAGGGGGACCAGTACGAGCAGTACTTC.

V is TRBV4-1 and J is TRBJ2-1, with a weak D call TRBD1 (6 bases). CDR1 is MGHRA, CDR2 YSYEKL, per germline. V was trimmed by 3 bases and J by 7 bases, leaving 10 bases between them. This CDR3 is built from 13 residues. Here the CDR3 reads CASSHPQGNEQFF. CDR3 sequence (DNA): TGCGCCAGCAGCCATCCCCAGGGGAATGAGCAGTTCTTC.

This clone has more than one count but fewer than ten. The V gene is TRBV4-1, the J gene TRBJ2-3; TRBD2 agrees at 11 bases. Germline V gives CDR1 MGHRA, CDR2 YSYEKL. The CDR3 runs to 16 residues. J gave up 3 bases and V 4 bases, and 6 bases lay outside the gene matches. The CDR3 region is CASSLVAGGKTDTQYF. CDR3 in DNA: TGCGCCAGCAGCCTCGTAGCGGGAGGGAAGACAGATACGCAGTATTTT.

The CDR3 loop is CASSRGTGREDGYTF. CDR3 in DNA: TGTGCCAGCTCACGTGGGACAGGGCGGGAGGATGGCTACACCTTC. This chain uses TRBV18 with TRBJ1-2, with TRBD1 matching 9 bases. From germline, CDR1 is KGHSH and CDR2 LQKENI. The CDR3 covers 15 residues. V shed 4 bases and J 6 bases; nucleotides not matched to a gene: 9.

This chain joins TRBV13 and TRBJ2-5; TRBD2 matches 7 bases. Germline values: CDR1 PRHDT, CDR2 FYEKMQ (reference sequence). The ends lost 7 bases at V and 3 bases at J; junction bases unmatched: 8. This CDR3 region has 14 residues. As DNA, the CDR3 is TGTGCCAGCACCGGGGGGAGCGGAGAAGAGACCCAGTACTTC. It is translated as CASTGGSGEETQYF.

This clone was seen a few times. The chain's CDR3 is CASSARTGSETQYF. Here the CDR3 DNA reads TGTGCCAGCAGCGCCAGGACAGGGAGTGAGACCCAGTACTTC. This chain links TRBV5-6 with TRBJ2-5; 8 bases are shared with TRBD1. This CDR3 is built from 14 residues. The germline V gene encodes CDR1 SGHDT and CDR2 YYEEEE. Trimming cost V 4 bases and J 5 bases; bases outside gene matches: 7.

The genes are TRBV29-1 and TRBJ1-1; 8 bases align to TRBD1. The V gene's germline CDR1 is SQVTM and CDR2 ANQGSEA. Unmatched junction bases numbered 7, after V lost 7 bases and J lost 0 bases. The CDR3 consists of 14 residues. This CDR3 is CSARDRSMNTEAFF. The DNA for the CDR3 is TGCAGCGCACGGGACAGGTCTATGAACACTGAAGCTTTCTTT.

This clone was counted only a few times. The chain is built from TRBV30 and TRBJ2-5; maybe TRBD1 (5 bases). Germline values: CDR1 GTSNPN, CDR2 SVGIG (reference sequence). The CDR3 is 13 residues long. V lost 4 bases and J lost 9, with 18 bases in between. The CDR3 is CAWKLAGSGPQYF. The CDR3 DNA reads as TGTGCCTGGAAATTGGCCGGCTCAGGGCCCCAGTACTTC.

The chain links TRBV5-4 to TRBJ2-5; TRBD1 agrees at 7 bases. From germline, CDR1 is SGHNT and CDR2 YYREEE (reference sequence). V lost 4 bases and J lost 0; bases outside the gene matches: 3. There are 14 residues in the CDR3. CDR3 protein: CASSLGTDQETQYF. The CDR3 DNA reads TGTGCCAGCAGCCTGGGGACAGACCAAGAGACCCAGTACTTC.

Concerning this clone: Other DNA sequences of this sample code for an identical CDR3. V usage is TRBV29-1 and J usage is TRBJ2-7, with a weak D call TRBD1 (6 bases). Germline CDR1 is SQVTM and CDR2 is ANQGSEA. V dropped 6 bases and J dropped 1 base, with 10 bases sitting between them. This CDR3 spans 12 amino acids. The CDR3 sequence is CSVGDRSYEQYF. CDR3 bases: TGCAGCGTAGGCGACAGGTCCTACGAGCAGTACTTC.

There are a few counts of this clone. The chain recombines TRBV6-1 with TRBJ2-5; no reliable D call. Trimming left V 5 bases short and J 7 bases short, with 11 bases between. There are 12 residues in the CDR3. Germline V gene lookup returns CDR1 MNHNS and CDR2 SASEGT. CDR3: CASSSAFGTQYF. CDR3 DNA sequence: TGTGCCAGCAGTAGCGCCTTCGGGACCCAGTACTTC.

About this clone: Other DNA sequences in this sample translate to the same CDR3. This chain links TRBV5-1 with TRBJ2-6; unclear D gene. Trimming pared 5 bases from V and 4 bases from J, leaving 10 bases between. The germline gives CDR1 SGHRS, CDR2 YFSETQ. CDR3 length: 14 residues. In DNA form, the CDR3 reads TGCGCCAGCAGTTCAGGTTCCGGGGCCAACGTCCTGACTTTC. This gives the protein CASSSGSGANVLTF.

As to this clone: This specimen includes other DNA sequences encoding the same CDR3. This chain links TRBV4-1 with TRBJ2-7; 12 nucleotides agree with TRBD2. The CDR3 sequence is 15 residues long. V was pared by 4 bases and J by 2 bases, with 3 bases of the junction left unmatched. Germline V gives CDR1 MGHRA, CDR2 YSYEKL. The CDR3: CASSPTSGRTYEQYF. The DNA of the CDR3 is TGCGCCAGCAGCCCCACTAGCGGGAGGACCTACGAGCAGTACTTC.

The chain joins TRBV27 to TRBJ1-1, with a weak D call TRBD1 (5 bases). V was trimmed by 7 bases and J by 5 bases, leaving 14 bases between them. Germline CDR1 and CDR2: MNHEY and SMNVEV (reference sequence). The CDR3 spans 13 residues. CDR3 in DNA: TGTGCCAGCACCCTCAGCGGGGGGACTGAAGCTTTCTTT. Protein: CASTLSGGTEAFF.

This clone was observed a handful of times. The gene calls are TRBV29-1 and TRBJ2-2; D is ambiguous. CDR1 and CDR2 from the germline V gene are SQVTM and ANQGSEA. The CDR3 loop spans 11 amino acids. Trimming took off 7 bases at V and 10 bases at J, with 13 bases between the two ends. The CDR3, as DNA: TGCAGCGCTAGAAGAAGTGAGGAGCTGTTTTTT. Encoded protein: CSARRSEELFF.

This clone was seen only a few times. The chain links TRBV7-9 to TRBJ2-4; D might be TRBD2 (5 bases). CDR1 and CDR2 from the germline V gene are SEHNR and FQNEAQ (reference sequence). The CDR3 loop spans 14 amino acids. V lost 5 bases and J lost 4, with 12 bases in between. The CDR3 DNA follows: TGTGCCAGCAGCCCGCTCGGCGGGAAAAACATTCAGTACTTC. This encodes CASSPLGGKNIQYF.